The 24 T cell receptor beta chains listed next were all sequenced from one sample in a study of cytomegalovirus exposure and HLA in healthy donors. PCR was performed using 60 Vbeta and 13 Jbeta primers. Profiled with immunoSEQ multiplex PCR; TCRdb holds only in-frame clones, not every one. The sample consists of fewer than 250,000 clones, approximately 81% of them appearing once. Sequencing used PBMCs. Receptors originate from a young man in good health and CMV-seronegative.

This clone was observed a single time. The chain combines TRBV4-1 with TRBJ2-7; 8 nucleotides match TRBD2. This CDR3 has 15 residues. Germline V CDR1 and CDR2: MGHRA, YSYEKL. With V trimmed by 4 bases and J by 2 bases, 7 bases remained unmatched. This CDR3 reads CASSRIGLATYEQYF. Here the CDR3 DNA reads TGCGCCAGCAGCCGGATTGGACTAGCAACCTACGAGCAGTACTTC.

V and J are TRBV20-1 and TRBJ2-7; the D is unclear. V was clipped by 6 bases and J by 6 bases, with 9 bases between them. Germline V gives CDR1 DFQATT, CDR2 SNEGSKA (reference sequence). The CDR3 runs to 10 residues. The CDR3 reads CSAPLSEQYF. DNA for the CDR3: TGCAGTGCCCCCCTGAGCGAGCAGTACTTC.

Turning to this clone: Relative to the germline gene, one junction end is altered; a read error may explain this. The chain has TRBV27 and TRBJ2-6; TRBD1 aligns across 7 bases. CDR3 length: 17 amino acids. The germline V gene encodes CDR1 MNHEY and CDR2 SMNVEV (reference sequence). Here the CDR3 reads CASRTGTAVSGASVLTF. The CDR3 coding sequence is TGTGCCAGCAGAACCGGGACAGCGGTCTCTGGGGCCAGCGTCCTGACTTTC.

This clone was seen more than once but under ten times. This rearrangement joins TRBV6-1 to TRBJ1-4; D possibly corresponds to TRBD1 (5 bases). CDR3 size: 15 residues. V dropped 8 bases and J dropped 2 bases, with 15 bases sitting between them. From germline, CDR1 is MNHNS and CDR2 SASEGT. The CDR3 DNA is TGTGCCAGCGTCATACAGGATTCGACTAATGAAAAACTGTTTTTT. This codes for CASVIQDSTNEKLFF.

The V and J genes are TRBV27 and TRBJ1-5; D might be TRBD1 (6 bases). This CDR3 is built from 15 residues. The germline V and J ends were trimmed by 7 bases and 2 bases, with 15 bases remaining between them. The germline V gene encodes CDR1 MNHEY and CDR2 SMNVEV (reference sequence). The CDR3, as DNA: TGTGCCAGCACCAACAAGGGGGGGGGCAATCAGCCCCAGCATTTT. Translation: CASTNKGGGNQPQHF.

V usage is TRBV2 and J usage is TRBJ2-1; the D gene is possibly TRBD2 (6 bases). Germline CDR1 SNHLY, CDR2 FYNNEI. Trimming cost V 7 bases and J 4 bases, with 11 bases left between them. This CDR3 has 13 residues. In DNA form, the CDR3 reads TGTGCCAGCAATGGCGGGGATTACAATGAGCAGTTCTTC. It translates to CASNGGDYNEQFF.

This rearrangement joins TRBV2 to TRBJ1-2, with D uncertain. Per germline, CDR1 SNHLY and CDR2 FYNNEI. The length of the CDR3 is 12 residues. Between the trimmed V and J ends, which lost 6 bases and 3 bases, there was a span of 8 bases. The CDR3 spells CASRSGDYGYTF. The CDR3 DNA sequence: TGTGCCAGCAGGTCCGGGGACTATGGCTACACCTTC.

V is TRBV7-9 and J is TRBJ1-3; D uncertain. The V end was cut by 3 bases, the J end by 2 bases, with 8 bases between. Germline V gives CDR1 SEHNR, CDR2 FQNEAQ (reference sequence). The CDR3 runs to 14 residues. CDR3 sequence: CASSFMSPGNTIYF. CDR3 sequence (DNA): TGTGCCAGCAGCTTCATGAGTCCTGGAAACACCATATATTTT.

In this sample, this clone turned up once. The V and J genes are TRBV28 and TRBJ2-3; 8 bases fit TRBD2. This CDR3 contains 16 residues. Losses at the gene ends were 3 bases for V and 5 bases for J; bases not matched to a gene: 10. Germline V lookup: CDR1 MDHEN, CDR2 SYDVKM. DNA for the CDR3: TGTGCCAGCAGTTTCCCCGGGGGGGCAGGTGTAGATACGCAGTATTTT. It translates to CASSFPGGAGVDTQYF.

In this sample, this clone turned up a few times. The germline gene is not matched at one end of the junction; a read error may be the cause. The chain is built from TRBV6-1 and TRBJ1-2; D ambiguous. This CDR3 is 12 amino acids long. Germline V CDR1 and CDR2: MNHNS, SASEGT. The DNA for the CDR3 is TGTGCCAGCAATGAAGGCTACCGTGGCTACACCTTC. This encodes CASNEGYRGYTF.

The chain's CDR3 is CASSIDLDAGYEQYF. The CDR3 coding sequence is TGTGCCAGTAGTATAGACCTCGATGCGGGGTACGAGCAGTACTTC. The chain is built from TRBV19 and TRBJ2-7, with TRBD2 as a possible D gene (6 bases). Germline V gives CDR1 LNHDA, CDR2 SQIVND (reference sequence). V lost 0 bases and J 4 bases, leaving 13 bases between the germline ends. The CDR3 totals 15 residues.

This rearrangement joins TRBV7-2 to TRBJ2-3; unclear D gene. The CDR3 loop spans 13 amino acids. V lost 7 bases to trimming and J lost 2 bases, with 10 bases between them. Germline lookup yields CDR1 SGHTA and CDR2 FQGNSA. The CDR3: CASTSGPTDTQYF. In nucleotides, the CDR3 is TGTGCCAGCACTTCAGGCCCCACAGATACGCAGTATTTT.

V is TRBV7-3 and J is TRBJ2-2; D not resolved. The CDR3 length is 18 residues. Germline V gene lookup returns CDR1 SGHTA and CDR2 FQGTGA. The germline V and J ends were trimmed by 0 bases and 2 bases, with 16 bases remaining between them. The CDR3 nucleotides are TGTGCCAGCAGCTTAACCGCTGGATCCAGGAATAACACCGGGGAGCTGTTTTTT. It yields the protein CASSLTAGSRNNTGELFF. Supplemented by reference TRBV7-3 and TRBJ2-2, the full variable domain reads GAGVSQTPSNKVTEKGKYVELRCDPISGHTALYWYRQSLGQGPEFLIYFQGTGAADDSGLPNDRFFAVRPEGSVSTLKIQRTERGDSAVYLCASSLTAGSRNNTGELFFGEGSRLTVL.

This chain links TRBV11-1 with TRBJ2-5, with D possibly matching TRBD1 (6 bases). Trimming left V 5 bases short and J 2 bases short, with 12 bases between. CDR1 is SGHAT, CDR2 FQDESV, per germline (reference sequence). The CDR3 is made up of 14 amino acids. The chain's CDR3 is CASSEFQGQETQYF. DNA for the CDR3: TGTGCCAGCAGCGAATTTCAGGGGCAAGAGACCCAGTACTTC.

This clone was observed a single time. The chain employs TRBV5-1 and TRBJ1-2; D is perhaps TRBD1 (6 bases). V lost 7 bases and J 4 bases, leaving 20 bases between the germline ends. Per the germline V gene, CDR1 is SGHRS and CDR2 is YFSETQ. CDR3 length: 15 amino acids. This chain's CDR3 is CASSSGQGWAYGYTF. CDR3 sequence (DNA): TGCGCCAGCTCCTCTGGTCAGGGGTGGGCCTATGGCTACACCTTC. The full variable domain, completed using reference TRBV5-1 and TRBJ1-2, is KAGVTQTPRYLIKTRGQQVTLSCSPISGHRSVSWYQQTPGQGLQFLFEYFSETQRNKGNFPGRFSGRQFSNSRSEMNVSTLELGDSALYLCASSSGQGWAYGYTFGSGTRLTVV.

On this clone: A junction end diverges from the germline sequence, so it may reflect a read error. This chain connects TRBV4-1 to TRBJ2-6; 7 bases align to TRBD1. In germline, CDR1 is MGHRA, CDR2 YSYEKL. This CDR3 has 16 amino acids. For the CDR3, the DNA is TGCGCCAGCAGCCCAGGACAGGTCTCTGGGGCCAGCGTCCTGACTTTC. Translated: CASSPGQVSGASVLTF.

The V and J genes are TRBV4-1 and TRBJ2-7; D possibly corresponds to TRBD2 (6 bases). The germline CDR1 and CDR2 sequences are MGHRA and YSYEKL. V was clipped by 1 base and J by 1 base, with 11 bases between them. The CDR3 spans 15 residues. In DNA, the CDR3 is TGCGCCAGCAGCCAAGGGAGGGCCCTGTCCTACGAGCAGTACTTC. Translating it yields CASSQGRALSYEQYF.

The J gene is TRBJ2-2, the V gene TRBV4-1; TRBD1 is a possible D gene (6 bases). This CDR3 spans 15 amino acids. The germline gives CDR1 MGHRA, CDR2 YSYEKL. Trimming shortened V by 0 bases and J by 6 bases, and 11 bases separated the two germline ends. The CDR3 DNA sequence: TGCGCCAGCAGCCAAGATCCAGGGGCCGCCGGGGAGCTGTTTTTT. Translation gives CASSQDPGAAGELFF.

V usage is TRBV12-5 and J usage is TRBJ1-2; no reliable D call. The CDR3 spans 14 residues. The germline gives CDR1 LGHNT, CDR2 FRNRAP. Trimming took off 0 bases at V and 2 bases at J, with 7 bases between the two ends. CDR3 protein: CASGLVRGNYGYTF. In DNA form, the CDR3 reads TGTGCTAGTGGTTTGGTACGAGGGAACTATGGCTACACCTTC.

CDR3 coding DNA: TGTGCCACCAGCAGAGATGGGATTGGGGGGGATCAGCCCCAGCATTTT. It encodes CATSRDGIGGDQPQHF. The chain employs TRBV15 and TRBJ1-5; D is perhaps TRBD1 (5 bases). This CDR3 region has 16 residues. Germline CDR1 reads LNHNV; CDR2 reads YYDKDF (reference sequence). V dropped 0 bases and J dropped 5 bases, with 14 bases sitting between them.

V usage is TRBV5-6 and J usage is TRBJ2-3, with 11 bases fitting TRBD2. V trimming: 4 bases; J trimming: 1 base; junction bases outside the gene matches: 5. This CDR3 has 16 residues. CDR1 SGHDT and CDR2 YYEEEE come from the germline V gene. The CDR3 protein is CASSASLAGGTDTQYF. The CDR3 DNA reads as TGTGCCAGCAGCGCCTCACTAGCGGGGGGCACAGATACGCAGTATTTT. The full variable domain, in which reference TRBV5-6 and TRBJ2-3 provide the parts outside the CDR3, is DAGVTQSPTHLIKTRGQQVTLRCSPKSGHDTVSWYQQALGQGPQFIFQYYEEEERQRGNFPDRFSGHQFPNYSSELNVNALLLGDSALYLCASSASLAGGTDTQYFGPGTRLTVL.

The CDR3, as DNA: TGTGCCAGCAGCTTGGATTCCGCCCGGACCGGGGAGCTGTTTTTT. This encodes CASSLDSARTGELFF. This chain links TRBV5-4 with TRBJ2-2, with unresolved D. Trimming left V 0 bases short and J 5 bases short, with 11 bases between. The CDR3 totals 15 residues. Per the germline V gene, CDR1 is SGHNT and CDR2 is YYREEE (reference sequence).

The V gene is TRBV25-1, the J gene TRBJ2-3; D is possibly TRBD1 (5 bases). The CDR3 covers 13 residues. V was cut by 0 bases and J by 8 bases, with 9 bases left in between. Germline assignment: CDR1 MGHDK and CDR2 SYGVNS. The CDR3 loop reads CASSEYGQGTQYF. The CDR3 DNA reads as TGTGCCAGCAGTGAATACGGGCAGGGTACGCAGTATTTT.

This chain uses TRBV5-1 with TRBJ1-4; TRBD1 agrees at 10 bases. CDR3 length: 14 amino acids. Per germline, CDR1 SGHRS and CDR2 YFSETQ. The trim removed 4 bases at V and 10 bases at J, leaving 7 bases unmatched. Written as DNA, the CDR3 is TGCGCCAGCAGCCCCGGGACAGGGGTGGGAAAACTGTTTTTT. As protein: CASSPGTGVGKLFF. The full variable domain, completed using reference TRBV5-1 and TRBJ1-4, is KAGVTQTPRYLIKTRGQQVTLSCSPISGHRSVSWYQQTPGQGLQFLFEYFSETQRNKGNFPGRFSGRQFSNSRSEMNVSTLELGDSALYLCASSPGTGVGKLFFGSGTQLSVL.